The 23 T cell receptor beta chains reported below all come from one sample, sequenced in a study of T-cell memory formation after mild COVID-19. TCRdb itself ran the 5' RACE reads through MiXCR, one entry per CDR3 protein. The sample records about 130,000 distinct CDR3 sequences, approximately 5.9% being singletons. Input material: PBMCs or a T cell subset sorted from them (not recorded which). The source of these receptors is an adult woman who had mild COVID-19 (a few samples of this study predate the infection). Cell type and time point are not known.

In its sample, this clonotype was seen a few times. V and J are TRBV11-3 and TRBJ2-7, with 12 bases matching TRBD2. J was trimmed by 3 bases and V by 5 bases; bases with no gene match: 11. CDR1 is SGHNT, CDR2 YENEEA, per germline. This CDR3 spans 17 amino acids. CDR3 region: CASSHGLAGGPGYEQYF. The CDR3 DNA reads TGTGCCAGCAGCCACGGCCTAGCGGGAGGGCCAGGCTACGAGCAGTACTTC.

There are a few counts of this clonotype. One junction end does not reproduce the germline sequence, and a read error may be involved. The chain couples TRBV27 to TRBJ1-1; a possible D gene is TRBD1 (6 bases). The germline V gene encodes CDR1 MNHEY and CDR2 SMNVEV (reference sequence). The CDR3 has 12 residues. CDR3 residues: CASSSSGGGGTF. The CDR3 region has the DNA TGTGCCAGCAGTTCCTCGGGAGGGGGGGGTACCTTT.

This clonotype was seen at least ten times. The chain has TRBV6-5 and TRBJ2-3, with D possibly being TRBD2 (5 bases). The CDR3 runs to 17 residues. V lost 5 bases, J lost 6 bases, and 24 bases lay in between. The V gene's germline CDR1 is MNHEY and CDR2 SVGAGI. CDR3 sequence reads: CASSGVRDSSMHDTQYF. DNA for the CDR3: TGTGCCAGCAGTGGGGTCCGGGATTCCAGTATGCATGATACGCAGTATTTT.

This clonotype has at least ten counts. This chain links TRBV25-1 with TRBJ1-1; D remains unclear. Germline V lookup: CDR1 MGHDK, CDR2 SYGVNS. The CDR3 runs 13 residues. V lost 5 bases, J lost 1 base, and 8 bases lay in between. The CDR3 bases are TGTGCCAGCAGTAAGCCAGGGAACACTGAAGCTTTCTTT. This codes for CASSKPGNTEAFF.

The CDR3 sequence is CASSLGISRDQETQYF. The CDR3 DNA reads as TGTGCCAGCAGCTTAGGAATAAGTCGGGATCAAGAGACCCAGTACTTC. This chain joins TRBV7-2 and TRBJ2-5; D possibly corresponds to TRBD2 (5 bases). Germline values: CDR1 SGHTA, CDR2 FQGNSA. The CDR3 sequence is 16 residues long. Trimming took 1 base from V and 2 from J, leaving 14 bases between them.

This clonotype has at least ten counts. The CDR3 spells CSVEVSWASGIRTDTQYF. The DNA of the CDR3 is TGCAGCGTTGAAGTCTCCTGGGCTAGCGGGATCAGAACAGATACGCAGTATTTT. The V and J genes are TRBV29-1 and TRBJ2-3, with 9 bases identical to TRBD2. After removal of 1 base from V and 3 bases from J, the junction contained 14 bases not matched to a gene. Germline V gene data show CDR1 as SQVTM and CDR2 as ANQGSEA. The CDR3 loop spans 18 amino acids.

This chain links TRBV5-5 with TRBJ1-2; D may be TRBD1 (5 bases). This CDR3 has 13 amino acids. Trimming pared 0 bases from V and 4 bases from J, leaving 7 bases between. Per germline, CDR1 SGHKS and CDR2 YYEKEE (reference sequence). This CDR3 is CASSLDRLYGYTF. In nucleotides, the CDR3 is TGTGCCAGCAGCTTGGACAGGCTCTATGGCTACACCTTC. Full variable domain (remainder filled in from reference TRBV5-5 and TRBJ1-2): DAGVTQSPTHLIKTRGQQVTLRCSPISGHKSVSWYQQVLGQGPQFIFQYYEKEERGRGNFPDRFSARQFPNYSSELNVNALLLGDSALYLCASSLDRLYGYTFGSGTRLTVV.

This clonotype has just a few counts. The chain is built from TRBV27 and TRBJ1-5, with TRBD1 matching over 9 bases. The CDR3 length is 18 residues. CDR1 is MNHEY, CDR2 SMNVEV, per germline (reference sequence). Trimming removed 3 bases from V and 2 bases from J; junction bases left unmatched: 11. CDR3 sequence reads: CASSFGQGRALGNQPQHF. The DNA of the CDR3 is TGTGCCAGCAGTTTCGGACAGGGGAGGGCATTGGGCAATCAGCCCCAGCATTTT.

This clonotype was counted between two and nine times. The V gene is TRBV5-1, the J gene TRBJ2-1; D not resolved. CDR3 length: 12 amino acids. V lost 0 bases to trimming and J lost 11 bases, with 9 bases between them. The germline V gene encodes CDR1 SGHRS and CDR2 YFSETQ. For the CDR3, the DNA is TGCGCCAGCAGCTTGGATGGCCCAAAGCAGTTCTTC. It codes for CASSLDGPKQFF.

This sequence joins TRBV5-6 and TRBJ1-2; 9 positions match TRBD1. This CDR3 has 14 amino acids. The V gene end was trimmed by 4 bases and the J gene end by 7 bases; junction bases not matched to a gene: 8. Per germline, CDR1 SGHDT and CDR2 YYEEEE. As DNA, the CDR3 is TGTGCCAGCAGCACCGGGACAGGGAGCTTTGGCTACACCTTC. This encodes CASSTGTGSFGYTF. The whole variable domain, remainder taken from reference TRBV5-6 and TRBJ1-2, is DAGVTQSPTHLIKTRGQQVTLRCSPKSGHDTVSWYQQALGQGPQFIFQYYEEEERQRGNFPDRFSGHQFPNYSSELNVNALLLGDSALYLCASSTGTGSFGYTFGSGTRLTVV.

At least ten counts were recorded for this clonotype. V and J are TRBV12-3 or TRBV12-4 and TRBJ2-7; TRBD1 is a possible D gene (5 bases). CDR3 length: 15 amino acids. V was clipped by 3 bases and J by 5 bases, with 17 bases between them. The CDR3 nucleotides are TGTGCCAGCAGTTTCAGTCGACAGCTCCGGGACGAGCAGTACTTC. Encoded protein: CASSFSRQLRDEQYF.

This clonotype was seen only a few times. V and J are TRBV18 and TRBJ2-7; the D gene is possibly TRBD1 (7 bases). With 3 bases removed from V and 0 bases from J, the gap between germline ends came to 12 bases. The CDR3 is made up of 15 amino acids. Germline CDR1 is KGHSH and CDR2 is LQKENI. CDR3 sequence (DNA): TGTGCCAGCTCACCCGGAGGGGACAGCTCCTACGAGCAGTACTTC. It is translated as CASSPGGDSSYEQYF.

This rearrangement joins TRBV15 to TRBJ2-5; the match to TRBD2 covers 7 bases. V shed 3 bases, J shed 4 bases, and the junction held 11 bases outside the gene matches. CDR1 is LNHNV, CDR2 YYDKDF, per germline (reference sequence). The length of the CDR3 is 16 residues. In DNA form, the CDR3 reads TGTGCCACCAGCAGGTTCCAGCGGGAACGGAGAGAGACCCAGTACTTC. Translating gives CATSRFQRERRETQYF.

This CDR3 reads CAWSHRRQGTNYGYTF. The CDR3 nucleotides are TGTGCCTGGAGTCATAGGAGACAGGGGACGAACTATGGCTACACCTTC. V and J are TRBV30 and TRBJ1-2; 8 bases are a match to TRBD1. Germline V gene sequence: CDR1 GTSNPN, CDR2 SVGIG (reference sequence). The V and J ends lost 2 bases and 2 bases, in that order; junction bases with no gene match: 10. The CDR3 runs 16 residues.

This clonotype was counted ten times or more. The genes are TRBV9 and TRBJ1-2, with 8 bases fitting TRBD1. J gave up 9 bases and V 3 bases, and 7 bases lay outside the gene matches. The CDR3 is 13 amino acids. CDR1 is SGDLS and CDR2 is YYNGEE in the germline V gene. The CDR3 bases are TGTGCCAGCAGCGGAGGACAGGGAGTCAGCTACACCTTC. Its translation is CASSGGQGVSYTF.

The J gene is TRBJ2-2, the V gene TRBV30; D gene ambiguous. CDR1 and CDR2 from the germline V gene are GTSNPN and SVGIG (reference sequence). The CDR3 is 13 amino acids. Trimming removed 5 bases from V and 1 base from J, with 8 bases in between. The CDR3 nucleotides read TGTGCCTGGGTTCGGCTGAACACCGGGGAGCTGTTTTTT. Encoded protein: CAWVRLNTGELFF. The complete variable domain, with remaining parts taken from reference TRBV30 and TRBJ2-2, reads SQTIHQWPATLVQPVGSPLSLECTVEGTSNPNLYWYRQAAGRGLQLLFYSVGIGQISSEVPQNLSASRPQDRQFILSSKKLLLSDSGFYLCAWVRLNTGELFFGEGSRLTVL.

This clonotype was seen a handful of times. CDR3 sequence reads: CASSKFYRVSNQPQHF. CDR3 sequence (DNA): TGTGCCAGCAGCAAGTTTTACAGGGTTAGCAATCAGCCCCAGCATTTT. The chain carries TRBV21-1 and TRBJ1-5; whether TRBD1, the table's D call, matches the DNA was not checked. TRBV21-1 corresponds to a pseudogene. This CDR3 is built from 16 residues.

This clonotype was seen repeatedly, ten times or more. This chain uses TRBV7-3 with TRBJ2-7, with D possibly being TRBD1 (5 bases). Germline loops: CDR1 SGHTA, CDR2 FQGTGA. The CDR3 spans 13 residues. Deletions cut 5 bases from V and 7 bases from J, with 15 bases between. This CDR3 is CASSQKQGLEQYF. The CDR3 bases are TGTGCCAGCAGCCAAAAGCAGGGCTTGGAGCAGTACTTC.

This chain links TRBV6-2 or TRBV6-3 with TRBJ2-5, with a possible D match to TRBD2 (5 bases). Trimming cost V 8 bases and J 4 bases, with 11 bases left between them. The CDR3 sequence is 12 residues long. CDR1 and CDR2 from the germline V gene are MNHEY and SVGEGT. In DNA form, the CDR3 reads TGTGCCAGCCACTGGGCGGGAGAGACCCAGTACTTC. Translation gives CASHWAGETQYF.

This clonotype was detected a few times. The chain uses TRBV20-1 and TRBJ2-2, with D possibly matching TRBD2 (6 bases). Per the germline V gene, CDR1 is DFQATT and CDR2 is SNEGSKA (reference sequence). Trimming pared 3 bases from V and 7 bases from J, leaving 18 bases between. This CDR3 has 15 amino acids. The CDR3 DNA sequence: TGCAGTGCTAGCCGGCTGAGCGGGCCCTACGGGGAGCTGTTTTTT. This gives the protein CSASRLSGPYGELFF.

This clonotype came up a few times. The chain recombines TRBV20-1 with TRBJ1-4; D is undetermined. The CDR3 length is 11 residues. In germline, CDR1 is DFQATT, CDR2 SNEGSKA (reference sequence). Trimming pared 0 bases from V and 8 bases from J, leaving 4 bases between. In DNA, the CDR3 is TGCAGTGCTAGAGATGGGGAAAAACTGTTTTTT. The encoded protein is CSARDGEKLFF.

This clonotype was counted a few times. The chain employs TRBV5-1 and TRBJ2-4; D perhaps matches TRBD2 (5 bases). The CDR3 is made up of 16 amino acids. Germline lookup yields CDR1 SGHRS and CDR2 YFSETQ. Trimming left V 3 bases short and J 2 bases short, with 15 bases between. The CDR3 nucleotides are TGCGCCAGCAGCTGGGGTCCTTCCGGGACCAAAAACATTCAGTACTTC. Translated, it gives CASSWGPSGTKNIQYF.

The V gene is TRBV4-1, the J gene TRBJ1-2; D uncertain. Germline-derived CDR1 and CDR2 are MGHRA and YSYEKL. The CDR3 has 15 amino acids. V was cut by 0 bases and J by 8 bases, with 16 bases left in between. The CDR3 sequence is CASSQDQARRQGYTF. The CDR3 nucleotides read TGCGCCAGCAGCCAAGATCAGGCCCGCCGCCAAGGCTACACCTTC.